A single sample gave rise to the 18 T cell receptor beta chains below, sequenced in a study of T cell changes during pregnancy in multiple sclerosis. Produced via immunoSEQ multiplex PCR; TCRdb's table is partial and in-frame only. The top ten hold roughly 1.1% of the sample, which has 35,000 to 50,000 clones, 89% seen once. Material: CD4+ T cells from peripheral blood mononuclear cells, obtained after pregnancy. Receptors originate from a female donor with multiple sclerosis, enrolled in a pregnancy study.

The chain recombines TRBV30 with TRBJ1-1; TRBD1 agrees at 7 bases. Germline CDR1 is GTSNPN and CDR2 is SVGIG (reference sequence). There are 15 residues in the CDR3. Losses at the gene ends were 0 bases for V and 0 bases for J; bases not matched to a gene: 4. CDR3 amino acids: CAWSVGGQLNTEAFF. Written as DNA, the CDR3 is TGTGCCTGGAGTGTAGGGGGACAGTTGAACACTGAAGCTTTCTTT.

This chain connects TRBV5-1 to TRBJ1-3; possible D gene TRBD1, 5 bases. This CDR3 is built from 14 residues. The germline gives CDR1 SGHRS, CDR2 YFSETQ. Between the trimmed V and J ends, which lost 4 bases and 0 bases, there was a span of 8 bases. CDR3: CASSEDNSGNTIYF. CDR3 DNA: TGCGCCAGCAGCGAGGACAACTCTGGAAACACCATATATTTT.

This clone was observed a few times. V gene TRBV19 combines with J gene TRBJ2-7; 7 positions agree with TRBD2. Germline lookup yields CDR1 LNHDA and CDR2 SQIVND (reference sequence). The CDR3 totals 16 residues. V shed 3 bases, J shed 2 bases, and the junction held 10 bases outside the gene matches. This CDR3 reads CASSISSWEGPYEQYF. DNA of the CDR3: TGTGCCAGTAGTATCTCTTCGTGGGAGGGCCCCTACGAGCAGTACTTC.

The gene calls are TRBV19 and TRBJ2-7; 8 bases match TRBD2. Trimming at V came to 6 bases and at J to 4 bases, leaving 8 bases not matched to a gene. The CDR3 contains 14 residues. Looked up from germline, CDR1 is LNHDA and CDR2 is SQIVND (reference sequence). CDR3 sequence (DNA): TGTGCCAGTAGCGGAAGCGGGAGTCGGTACGAGCAGTACTTC. It specifies CASSGSGSRYEQYF.

V gene TRBV6-1 combines with J gene TRBJ2-1; tentatively, D is TRBD2 (6 bases). The CDR3 runs 12 residues. Germline CDR1 reads MNHNS; CDR2 reads SASEGT. The V end was cut by 1 base, the J end by 8 bases, with 6 bases between. The CDR3 protein is CASSEGRDEQFF. For the CDR3, the DNA is TGTGCCAGCAGTGAAGGGAGGGATGAGCAGTTCTTC.

V usage is TRBV6-1 and J usage is TRBJ2-1; TRBD2 might be the D (6 bases). There are 15 residues in the CDR3. From germline, CDR1 is MNHNS and CDR2 SASEGT. Trimming removed 8 bases from V and 2 bases from J, with 16 bases in between. The CDR3 DNA reads TGTGCCAGCCGCCCGGGGAGCGGGCCCTACAATGAGCAGTTCTTC. It encodes CASRPGSGPYNEQFF.

The chain carries TRBV6-9 and TRBJ1-2; 7 bases fit TRBD1. From germline, CDR1 is MNHGY and CDR2 SVAAGI. With V trimmed by 8 bases and J by 0 bases, 3 bases remained unmatched. The CDR3 runs to 13 residues. CDR3 sequence: CASGTDSNYGYTF. The CDR3 nucleotides are TGTGCCAGCGGGACAGATTCTAACTATGGCTACACCTTC.

CDR3 nucleotides: TGCAGCGTCGCCGGACTAGCGGGATTTCACTACGAGCAGTACTTC. Residues: CSVAGLAGFHYEQYF. The chain employs TRBV29-1 and TRBJ2-7; the match to TRBD2 covers 12 bases. This CDR3 region has 15 residues. V dropped 6 bases and J dropped 3; count of bases not matched to a gene: 9. Germline CDR1 is SQVTM and CDR2 is ANQGSEA.

DNA of the CDR3: TGTGCCAGCAGCTTTGACTTTTACAATGAGCAGTTCTTC. It translates to CASSFDFYNEQFF. The J gene is TRBJ2-1, the V gene TRBV7-3; D is uncertain. Germline CDR1 SGHTA, CDR2 FQGTGA. V lost 3 bases to trimming and J lost 4 bases, with 7 bases between them. This CDR3 is 13 amino acids long. The variable domain in full, with the rest retrieved from reference TRBV7-3 and TRBJ2-1, is GAGVSQTPSNKVTEKGKYVELRCDPISGHTALYWYRQSLGQGPEFLIYFQGTGAADDSGLPNDRFFAVRPEGSVSTLKIQRTERGDSAVYLCASSFDFYNEQFFGPGTRLTVL.

This chain uses TRBV19 with TRBJ1-5, with D possibly matching TRBD1 (5 bases). The CDR3 loop spans 16 amino acids. V dropped 3 bases and J dropped 0 bases, with 12 bases sitting between them. CDR1 and CDR2 (germline): LNHDA, SQIVND (reference sequence). CDR3: CASSIDRLYSNQPQHF. The CDR3 DNA follows: TGTGCCAGTAGTATTGACAGATTATATAGCAATCAGCCCCAGCATTTT.

The chain employs TRBV14 and TRBJ1-1; 9 bases align to TRBD1. Losses at the gene ends were 5 bases for V and 5 bases for J; bases not matched to a gene: 6. CDR1 is SGHDN, CDR2 FVKESK, per germline. The CDR3 has 14 residues. This CDR3 reads CASSSIDRGTEAFF. The CDR3, as DNA: TGTGCCAGCAGCTCAATCGACAGGGGGACTGAAGCTTTCTTT. Based on the CDR3 plus reference TRBV14 and TRBJ1-1, the full variable domain is EAGVTQFPSHSVIEKGQTVTLRCDPISGHDNLYWYRRVMGKEIKFLLHFVKESKQDESGMPNNRFLAERTGGTYSTLKVQPAELEDSGVYFCASSSIDRGTEAFFGQGTRLTVV.

The chain carries TRBV7-6 and TRBJ1-4; D remains ambiguous. From germline, CDR1 is SGHVS and CDR2 FNYEAQ. The CDR3 covers 15 residues. V lost 7 bases, J lost 0 bases, and 12 bases lay in between. The CDR3 DNA reads TGTGCCAGCATTCACCCGGTGGCAACTAATGAAAAACTGTTTTTT. It translates to CASIHPVATNEKLFF. Complete variable domain (other parts from reference TRBV7-6 and TRBJ1-4): GAGVSQSPRYKVTKRGQDVALRCDPISGHVSLYWYRQALGQGPEFLTYFNYEAQQDKSGLPNDRFSAERPEGSISTLTIQRTEQRDSAMYRCASIHPVATNEKLFFGSGTQLSVL.

The chain links TRBV12-5 to TRBJ1-2; D unclear. V lost 5 bases to trimming and J lost 3 bases, with 7 bases between them. Germline CDR1 LGHNT, CDR2 FRNRAP. CDR3 length: 12 residues. The CDR3 spells CASGQGDYGYTF. The CDR3, as DNA: TGTGCTAGTGGTCAAGGAGACTATGGCTACACCTTC.

This clone was recorded only once. The J gene is TRBJ2-5, the V gene TRBV30; no clear D gene. The CDR3 runs to 14 residues. V was pared by 5 bases and J by 3 bases, with 16 bases between. Germline V gene sequence: CDR1 GTSNPN, CDR2 SVGIG (reference sequence). In nucleotides, the CDR3 is TGTGCCTGGGGCCCGGTAGGCGGAAAAGAGACCCAGTACTTC. Encoded protein: CAWGPVGGKETQYF.

The rearrangement uses TRBV5-1 and TRBJ2-7; maybe TRBD2 (7 bases). The CDR3 spans 14 residues. Between the trimmed V and J ends, which lost 10 bases and 5 bases, there was a span of 22 bases. Germline CDR1 reads SGHRS; CDR2 reads YFSETQ. The CDR3 bases are TGCGCCCCCAAGGCGGGGGCGTATGGCCACGAGCAGTACTTC. Residues: CAPKAGAYGHEQYF. The entire variable domain, with the rest obtained from reference TRBV5-1 and TRBJ2-7, is as follows: KAGVTQTPRYLIKTRGQQVTLSCSPISGHRSVSWYQQTPGQGLQFLFEYFSETQRNKGNFPGRFSGRQFSNSRSEMNVSTLELGDSALYLCAPKAGAYGHEQYFGPGTRLTVT.

V and J are TRBV2 and TRBJ2-7; TRBD2 aligns across 12 bases. Trimming took 4 bases from V and 2 from J; bases not matched to a gene: 3. The CDR3 has 15 residues. CDR1 and CDR2 from the germline V gene are SNHLY and FYNNEI. Here the CDR3 reads CASSGLAGVTYEQYF. As DNA, the CDR3 is TGTGCCAGCAGTGGACTAGCGGGAGTTACCTACGAGCAGTACTTC.

This clone was found a few times. V is TRBV30 and J is TRBJ1-1; D possibly corresponds to TRBD1 (6 bases). With 2 bases removed from V and 2 bases from J, the gap between germline ends came to 9 bases. This CDR3 region has 13 residues. In germline, CDR1 is GTSNPN, CDR2 SVGIG (reference sequence). This chain's CDR3 is CAWSRDTNTEAFF. Written as DNA, the CDR3 is TGTGCCTGGAGTCGGGACACCAACACTGAAGCTTTCTTT. The entire variable domain, with the rest obtained from reference TRBV30 and TRBJ1-1, is as follows: SQTIHQWPATLVQPVGSPLSLECTVEGTSNPNLYWYRQAAGRGLQLLFYSVGIGQISSEVPQNLSASRPQDRQFILSSKKLLLSDSGFYLCAWSRDTNTEAFFGQGTRLTVV.

The chain joins TRBV2 to TRBJ1-1; 7 bases map to TRBD1. V trimming: 6 bases; J trimming: 3 bases; junction bases outside the gene matches: 4. The germline V gene encodes CDR1 SNHLY and CDR2 FYNNEI. The length of the CDR3 is 13 residues. The CDR3 sequence is CASRYRGDTEAFF. The CDR3 DNA reads as TGTGCCAGCAGATACAGGGGAGACACTGAAGCTTTCTTT.